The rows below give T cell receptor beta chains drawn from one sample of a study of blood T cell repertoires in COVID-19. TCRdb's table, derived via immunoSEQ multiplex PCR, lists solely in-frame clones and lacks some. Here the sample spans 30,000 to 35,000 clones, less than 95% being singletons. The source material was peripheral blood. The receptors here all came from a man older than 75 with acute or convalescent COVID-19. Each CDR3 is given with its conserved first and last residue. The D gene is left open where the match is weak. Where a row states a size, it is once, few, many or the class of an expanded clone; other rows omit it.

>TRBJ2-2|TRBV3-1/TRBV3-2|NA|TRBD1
CASSRRGTGVISGELFF
TGTGCCAGCAGCCGCCGCGGGACAGGGGTTATATCCGGGGAGCTGTTTTTT
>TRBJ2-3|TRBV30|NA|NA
CAWSVRGVRTDTQYF
TGTGCCTGGAGTGTACGGGGAGTCCGAACAGATACGCAGTATTTT
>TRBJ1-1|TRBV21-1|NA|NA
CASSKFESGGRSTEAFF
TGTGCCAGCAGCAAATTCGAGAGTGGGGGCCGGAGCACTGAAGCTTTCTTT
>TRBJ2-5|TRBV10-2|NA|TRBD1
CASSWDRGLQETQYF
TGCGCCAGCTCTTGGGACAGGGGGCTCCAAGAGACCCAGTACTTC
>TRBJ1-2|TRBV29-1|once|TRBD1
CSVETGNYGYTF
TGCAGCGTTGAGACAGGGAACTATGGCTACACCTTC
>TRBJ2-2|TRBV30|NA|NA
CARSVGGLRGGTGELFF
TGTGCCCGGTCCGTAGGGGGCCTAAGGGGAGGAACCGGGGAGCTGTTTTTT
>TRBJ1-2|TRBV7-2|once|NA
CASSLVANVGAWRGYTF
TGTGCCAGCAGCTTAGTGGCAAATGTAGGGGCGTGGCGTGGCTACACCTTC
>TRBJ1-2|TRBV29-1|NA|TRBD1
CSVDGQGRGSNYGYTF
TGCAGCGTTGACGGACAGGGTAGGGGATCTAACTATGGCTACACCTTC
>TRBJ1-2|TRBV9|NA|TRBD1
CASSGTGQGVSGYTF
TGTGCCAGCAGCGGAACGGGACAGGGGGTGAGTGGCTACACCTTC
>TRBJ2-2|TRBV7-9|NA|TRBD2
CASSSSGTSGESNTGELFF
TGTGCCAGCAGCTCCTCCGGGACTAGCGGGGAGTCGAACACCGGGGAGCTGTTTTTT
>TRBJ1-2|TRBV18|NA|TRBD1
CASSPIWTGDTF
TGTGCCAGCTCACCAATTTGGACAGGGGATACCTTC
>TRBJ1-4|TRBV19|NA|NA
CASQAEGINEKLFF
TGTGCCAGCCAAGCGGAGGGGATTAATGAAAAACTGTTTTTT
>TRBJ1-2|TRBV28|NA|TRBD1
CASSQRTGLNGYTF
TGTGCCAGCAGTCAGAGGACAGGGCTAAATGGCTACACCTTC
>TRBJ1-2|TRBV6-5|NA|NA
CAVFRDTRHGGYTF
TGTGCCGTCTTCCGGGACACACGCCATGGGGGCTACACCTTC
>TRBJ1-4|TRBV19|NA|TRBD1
CASSMAGQGRYEKLFF
TGTGCCAGTAGTATGGCGGGACAGGGCAGGTATGAAAAACTGTTTTTT
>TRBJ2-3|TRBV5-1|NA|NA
CASSSAGVGTDTQYF
TGCGCCAGCAGTAGCGCAGGGGTGGGCACAGATACGCAGTATTTT
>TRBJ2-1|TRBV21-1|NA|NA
CASSKAHSNEQFF
TGTGCCAGCAGCAAAGCCCACAGCAATGAGCAGTTCTTC
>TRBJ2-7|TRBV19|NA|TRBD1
CASSQQGASYEQYF
TGTGCCAGTAGTCAACAGGGGGCTTCCTACGAGCAGTACTTC
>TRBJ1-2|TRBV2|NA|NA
CASSLRPTGYTF
TGTGCCAGCAGCCTGAGGCCGACGGGCTACACCTTC
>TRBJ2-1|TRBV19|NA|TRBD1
CASSIVDRGPDEQFF
TGTGCCAGTAGTATAGTGGACAGGGGGCCGGATGAGCAGTTCTTC
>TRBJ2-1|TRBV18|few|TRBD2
CASSALSGVMHEQFF
TGTGCCAGCTCAGCACTTAGCGGGGTTATGCATGAGCAGTTCTTC
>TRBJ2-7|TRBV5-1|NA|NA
CASSPGAPGQLPSYEQYF
TGCGCCAGCAGCCCCGGAGCCCCCGGACAGCTTCCCTCCTACGAGCAGTACTTC
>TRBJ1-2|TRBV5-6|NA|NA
CASSSLLLDGDYGYTF
TGTGCCAGCAGCTCGTTGCTCCTGGACGGGGACTATGGCTACACCTTC
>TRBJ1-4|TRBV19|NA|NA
CASSDTVLSTNEKLFF
TGTGCCAGTAGTGACACCGTCCTCTCAACTAATGAAAAACTGTTTTTT
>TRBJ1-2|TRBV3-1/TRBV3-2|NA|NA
CASSQGHRETNYGYTF
TGTGCCAGCAGCCAAGGGCACAGGGAGACTAACTATGGCTACACCTTC
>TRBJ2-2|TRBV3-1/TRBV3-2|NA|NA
CASSQVTGTGELFF
TGTGCCAGCAGCCAAGTAACGGGTACCGGGGAGCTGTTTTTT